These T cell receptor beta chains were read from a single sample in a study of T cell repertoires in cytomegalovirus infection. TCRdb re-called the reads with MiXCR, one entry per CDR3 protein. The sample yields 250,000 or so distinct CDR3 sequences, roughly 10% seen once. Material for sequencing was PBMCs. These receptors were collected from a human donor in good health (CMV status not recorded). Some clones in this sample may be carry-over from other donors' samples. The CDR3 runs from the conserved cysteine through the conserved F or W. D genes are given only for firm matches. Size tells how often a clone was seen (once, few, many) or the class of an expanded clone, and some rows leave it out.

V gene: TRBV10-3
J gene: TRBJ2-1
clone size: NA
D gene: NA
CDR3 DNA: TGTGCCATCAGTGTCGGGGGTGTACAGAATGAGCAGTTCTTC
CDR3 protein: CAISVGGVQNEQFF

V gene: TRBV20-1
J gene: TRBJ1-5
clone size: NA
D gene: TRBD1
CDR3 DNA: TGCAGTGCTAGCCTTAGGACAGGGGAACGGTATAGCAATCAGCCCCAGCATTTT
CDR3 protein: CSASLRTGERYSNQPQHF

V gene: TRBV19
J gene: TRBJ1-2
clone size: many
D gene: NA
CDR3 DNA: TGTGCCAGTACCTGGACGGCTTCTAACTATGGCTACACCTTC
CDR3 protein: CASTWTASNYGYTF

V gene: TRBV7-9
J gene: TRBJ2-1
clone size: NA
D gene: NA
CDR3 DNA: TGTGCCAGCAGCTTAGCGCGCAGGCACAATGAGCAGTTCTTC
CDR3 protein: CASSLARRHNEQFF

V gene: TRBV28
J gene: TRBJ1-3
clone size: NA
D gene: NA
CDR3 DNA: TGTGCCAGCAGTTTAGGGGTCAGGGCGGGAGGAAACACCATATATTTT
CDR3 protein: CASSLGVRAGGNTIYF

V gene: TRBV7-2
J gene: TRBJ2-7
clone size: many
D gene: NA
CDR3 DNA: TGTGCCAGCAGCCCCCTCGGGACCTACGAGCAGTACTTC
CDR3 protein: CASSPLGTYEQYF

V gene: TRBV19
J gene: TRBJ2-5
clone size: many
D gene: NA
CDR3 DNA: TGTGCCAGTAGTGTTCGGCAGCAAGAGACCCAGTACTTC
CDR3 protein: CASSVRQQETQYF

V gene: TRBV11-2
J gene: TRBJ2-1
clone size: NA
D gene: NA
CDR3 DNA: TGTGCCAGCAGCTCCCGAAGTTGGGGAATTGAGCAGTTCTTC
CDR3 protein: CASSSRSWGIEQFF

V gene: TRBV7-6
J gene: TRBJ1-1
clone size: medium-sized
D gene: NA
CDR3 DNA: TGTGCCAGCAGCTTAGGGTCGGGGAGCACTGAAGCTTTCTTT
CDR3 protein: CASSLGSGSTEAFF

V gene: TRBV11-3
J gene: TRBJ1-1
clone size: many
D gene: TRBD1
CDR3 DNA: TGTGCCAGCAGCCCACGGGACAGGGGCACCTTGGGGACTGAAGCTTTCTTT
CDR3 protein: CASSPRDRGTLGTEAFF

V gene: TRBV20-1
J gene: TRBJ2-3
clone size: many
D gene: TRBD2
CDR3 DNA: TGCAGTGCTACCCCGACTAGCGGGGGCGGGGGTACGCAGTATTTT
CDR3 protein: CSATPTSGGGGTQYF

V gene: TRBV28
J gene: TRBJ2-1
clone size: NA
D gene: NA
CDR3 DNA: TGTGCCAGCACCCCAGGGGGGGATGAGCAGTTCTTC
CDR3 protein: CASTPGGDEQFF

V gene: TRBV11-3
J gene: TRBJ1-1
clone size: NA
D gene: NA
CDR3 DNA: TGTGCCAGCAGCCCCCCAGGGGCGCGGACTGAAGCTTTCTTT
CDR3 protein: CASSPPGARTEAFF

V gene: TRBV29-1
J gene: TRBJ2-5
clone size: NA
D gene: NA
CDR3 DNA: TGCAGCGTCAGCCAGGGAGGTGAGACCCAGTACTTC
CDR3 protein: CSVSQGGETQYF

V gene: TRBV7-2
J gene: TRBJ2-3
clone size: many
D gene: TRBD1
CDR3 DNA: TGTGCCAGCAGCAACAGGGGGCGCACAGATACGCAGTATTTT
CDR3 protein: CASSNRGRTDTQYF

V gene: TRBV7-6
J gene: TRBJ2-2
clone size: many
D gene: NA
CDR3 DNA: TGTGCCAGCAGTCCCAGTTGGGCCGGGGAGCTGTTTTTT
CDR3 protein: CASSPSWAGELFF